These T cell receptor beta chains were read from a single sample in a study of CD8 T cells in ankylosing spondylitis. TCRdb reanalysed the 5' RACE reads using MiXCR and keeps one entry per CDR3 protein. Among about 130,000 distinct CDR3 sequences listed, about an eighth were seen once. The sequenced sample consisted of blood, either unsorted or a sorted T cell fraction (not recorded which). These receptors all come from a female donor with ankylosing spondylitis or in good health (not recorded which). Both conserved end residues are part of each CDR3. D genes are given only for firm matches. Rows may omit the clone size; those that give it use once, few, many or a size class.

cdr3_nt: TGTGCCAGCACCCCCCCCGGGGACAATCAGCCCCAGCATTTT
cdr3_aa: CASTPPGDNQPQHF
clone_size: many
v_call: TRBV7-9
d_call: .
j_call: TRBJ1-5

cdr3_nt: TGTGCCAGCACCTTGCTGAGGGGCGATGGCTACACCTTC
cdr3_aa: CASTLLRGDGYTF
clone_size: many
v_call: TRBV7-8
d_call: .
j_call: TRBJ1-2

cdr3_nt: TGTGCCAGCAGCTTAAGTCTACTCACCTACGAGCAGTACTTC
cdr3_aa: CASSLSLLTYEQYF
clone_size: many
v_call: TRBV7-9
d_call: .
j_call: TRBJ2-7

cdr3_nt: TGTGCCAGCAGCTTACAAGTACATCCCACAGATACGCAGTATTTT
cdr3_aa: CASSLQVHPTDTQYF
clone_size: .
v_call: TRBV7-2
d_call: .
j_call: TRBJ2-3

cdr3_nt: TGCAGTGCTCCCGAGCGGGGACGAAACATTCAGTACTTC
cdr3_aa: CSAPERGRNIQYF
clone_size: many
v_call: TRBV20-1
d_call: TRBD2
j_call: TRBJ2-4

cdr3_nt: TGTGCCATCAGACGCTCCGATACGCAGTATTTT
cdr3_aa: CAIRRSDTQYF
clone_size: many
v_call: TRBV10-3
d_call: .
j_call: TRBJ2-3

cdr3_nt: TGCGCCAGCAGCTTGTCAGCAGGGGACCTCAATGAGCAGTTCTTC
cdr3_aa: CASSLSAGDLNEQFF
clone_size: many
v_call: TRBV5-1
d_call: .
j_call: TRBJ2-1

cdr3_nt: TGCAGTGCTAGAGATCGCGCTACTAGCGGGAGGGCCTCAGATACGCAGTATTTT
cdr3_aa: CSARDRATSGRASDTQYF
clone_size: many
v_call: TRBV20-1
d_call: TRBD2
j_call: TRBJ2-3

cdr3_nt: TGTGCCAGCAGTTACGGGCAGGGCAGGGAGCAGTACTTC
cdr3_aa: CASSYGQGREQYF
clone_size: many
v_call: TRBV6-6
d_call: .
j_call: TRBJ2-7

cdr3_nt: TGCAGTGTCAGTGCTAGCGGGATCTACAATGAGCAGTTCTTC
cdr3_aa: CSVSASGIYNEQFF
clone_size: many
v_call: TRBV20-1
d_call: TRBD2
j_call: TRBJ2-1

cdr3_nt: TGTGCCACCAGCAGCCGGGACAGGGGTATTTCACCCCTCCACTTT
cdr3_aa: CATSSRDRGISPLHF
clone_size: .
v_call: TRBV15
d_call: TRBD1
j_call: TRBJ1-6

cdr3_nt: TGCGCCAGCAGTCTGGCTAGTACCGAGCAGTACTTC
cdr3_aa: CASSLASTEQYF
clone_size: few
v_call: TRBV23-1
d_call: .
j_call: TRBJ2-7

cdr3_nt: TGCGCCAGCAGCCGTGGACCCATCCAAGAGACCCAGTACTTC
cdr3_aa: CASSRGPIQETQYF
clone_size: many
v_call: TRBV5-1
d_call: .
j_call: TRBJ2-5

cdr3_nt: TGTGCCAGCAGTTCCGACAGGCGGCTGTTTTTT
cdr3_aa: CASSSDRRLFF
clone_size: many
v_call: TRBV12-3/TRBV12-4
d_call: .
j_call: TRBJ1-4

cdr3_nt: TGTGCCAGCAGCCTTAAACCCATGAACACTGAAGCTTTCTTT
cdr3_aa: CASSLKPMNTEAFF
clone_size: many
v_call: TRBV3-1
d_call: .
j_call: TRBJ1-1

cdr3_nt: TGTGCCAGCAGTGAAGGGGCCCCTAATCAGCCCCAGCATTTT
cdr3_aa: CASSEGAPNQPQHF
clone_size: many
v_call: TRBV2
d_call: .
j_call: TRBJ1-5

cdr3_nt: TGTGCCAGCAGCCCCGGAGGGGCCACTGAAGCTTTCTTT
cdr3_aa: CASSPGGATEAFF
clone_size: many
v_call: TRBV14
d_call: .
j_call: TRBJ1-1

cdr3_nt: TGTGCCAGCAGTGACCGACAGACCCAAGAGACCCAGTACTTC
cdr3_aa: CASSDRQTQETQYF
clone_size: many
v_call: TRBV25-1
d_call: .
j_call: TRBJ2-5

cdr3_nt: TGTGCCAGCAGCTTAGCGCTTGGAAGCTCCTACAATGAGCAGTTCTTC
cdr3_aa: CASSLALGSSYNEQFF
clone_size: many
v_call: TRBV7-2
d_call: .
j_call: TRBJ2-1

cdr3_nt: TGTGCCAGTACCCGAGCGGCTAGCGGGTCCTACGAGCAGTACTTC
cdr3_aa: CASTRAASGSYEQYF
clone_size: many
v_call: TRBV19
d_call: TRBD2
j_call: TRBJ2-7

cdr3_nt: TGCGCCAGCAGCTTCCAGCGGGGAGATACGCAGTATTTT
cdr3_aa: CASSFQRGDTQYF
clone_size: many
v_call: TRBV5-1
d_call: TRBD2
j_call: TRBJ2-3

cdr3_nt: TGTGCCCACGGGCGGGGGACCACAGATACGCAGTATTTT
cdr3_aa: CAHGRGTTDTQYF
clone_size: .
v_call: TRBV28
d_call: TRBD2
j_call: TRBJ2-3

cdr3_nt: TGCGCCAGCAGCTCCTTAGCGGGGGGCGCGGAGACCCAGTACTTC
cdr3_aa: CASSSLAGGAETQYF
clone_size: many
v_call: TRBV5-1
d_call: TRBD2
j_call: TRBJ2-5

cdr3_nt: TGCGCCAGCAGCTTGGGAGGGATCTTGAACACTGAAGCTTTCTTT
cdr3_aa: CASSLGGILNTEAFF
clone_size: many
v_call: TRBV5-1
d_call: .
j_call: TRBJ1-1

cdr3_nt: TGTGCCAGTACCCCCCGGGAGAGGAGGTATACGCAGTATTTT
cdr3_aa: CASTPRERRYTQYF
clone_size: many
v_call: TRBV19
d_call: .
j_call: TRBJ2-3

cdr3_nt: TGTGCCACCAGTGCGGGGGTGAACTCTGAAGCTTTCTTT
cdr3_aa: CATSAGVNSEAFF
clone_size: .
v_call: TRBV24-1
d_call: .
j_call: TRBJ1-1

cdr3_nt: TGCAGCGTTCGAGCTGGGGACACTGAAGCTTTCTTT
cdr3_aa: CSVRAGDTEAFF
clone_size: few
v_call: TRBV29-1
d_call: .
j_call: TRBJ1-1

cdr3_nt: TGTGCCAGCAGCGTAGGAGGGGGGCCCCGAAGAAAACTGTTTTTT
cdr3_aa: CASSVGGGPRRKLFF
clone_size: many
v_call: TRBV9
d_call: .
j_call: TRBJ1-4

cdr3_nt: TGCAGTGCTACTCCGATGGATGAGCAGTTCTTC
cdr3_aa: CSATPMDEQFF
clone_size: many
v_call: TRBV20-1
d_call: .
j_call: TRBJ2-1

cdr3_nt: TGTGCCTGGAGTGTACGCAGCACAGATACGCAGTATTTT
cdr3_aa: CAWSVRSTDTQYF
clone_size: .
v_call: TRBV30
d_call: .
j_call: TRBJ2-3

cdr3_nt: TGCAGTCCCTGTGGGACAGGGAAGCCCGGGGAGCTGTTTTTT
cdr3_aa: CSPCGTGKPGELFF
clone_size: few
v_call: TRBV20-1
d_call: TRBD1
j_call: TRBJ2-2